Included here is one T cell receptor (beta chain) sequence, with context. PCR involved 60 Vbeta and 13 Jbeta primers. Sequencing used immunoSEQ multiplex PCR; TCRdb keeps in-frame clones, though not all of them. The sample spans about 190,000 clones; the ten largest clones claim 6.5%. The source of the sample is a study of cytomegalovirus exposure and HLA in healthy donors. As for the study in general: Of all 360 or so donors who were genotyped, 75% to 85% belonged to the Caucasian-associated ancestry cluster.

This CDR3 is built from 14 residues. The germline V gene has CDR1 SGHNT and CDR2 YENEEA. The V end lost 3 bases, the J end lost 3 bases, and 8 bases lay between the germline ends. The clonotype comes from a young man in good health and CMV-seronegative. Sequenced material: PBMCs. V and J are TRBV11-3 and TRBJ1-4; D is possibly TRBD1 (6 bases). The CDR3 DNA reads TGTGCCAGCAGCTTCGGACAGTCTAATGAAAAACTGTTTTTT. Translated: CASSFGQSNEKLFF.